The rows below give T cell receptor beta chains drawn from one sample of a study of cytomegalovirus exposure and HLA in healthy donors. Libraries were prepared by immunoSEQ multiplex PCR; TCRdb keeps only in-frame clonotypes and omits some of them. In the table there are 130,000 to 150,000 clones, roughly 81% of which are singletons. Source material: PBMCs. These TCRs come from a woman younger than 45 in good health and CMV-seronegative. The CDR3 runs from the conserved cysteine through the conserved F or W. D genes are given only for firm matches. Clone size is given for some rows only: seen once, a few or many times, or a class if the clone is expanded.

few	TRBJ1-2	TRBV7-9	TRBD1	CASSGTGKNYGYTF	TGTGCCAGCAGCGGGACAGGGAAAAACTATGGCTACACCTTC
NA	TRBJ2-5	TRBV4-1	NA	CASSRGGQKETQYF	TGCGCCAGCAGCCGTGGAGGACAGAAAGAGACCCAGTACTTC
NA	TRBJ1-1	TRBV2	TRBD1	CASSVGTGGTEAFF	TGTGCCAGCAGCGTTGGGACAGGGGGGACTGAAGCTTTCTTT
once	TRBJ2-1	TRBV11-2	TRBD2	CASSYSGTMGFF	TGTGCCAGCAGCTATTCCGGGACTATGGGATTCTTC
NA	TRBJ1-5	TRBV7-2	NA	CASSLNVGRAWNQPQHF	TGTGCCAGCAGCTTGAATGTGGGCAGGGCATGGAATCAGCCCCAGCATTTT
NA	TRBJ2-7	TRBV27	TRBD1	CATRDRGIFSEQYF	TGTGCCACCCGGGACAGGGGTATATTTAGTGAGCAGTACTTC
NA	TRBJ1-6	TRBV9	TRBD1	CASSVGTASYNSPLHF	TGTGCCAGCAGCGTCGGGACAGCCTCCTATAATTCACCCCTCCACTTT
NA	TRBJ2-1	TRBV5-4	TRBD1	CASSVRQGTNSYNEQFF	TGTGCCAGCAGCGTACGACAGGGTACCAACTCCTACAATGAGCAGTTCTTC
NA	TRBJ2-1	TRBV9	TRBD2	CASSVTSGAYNEQFF	TGTGCCAGCAGCGTCACTAGCGGAGCTTACAATGAGCAGTTCTTC
NA	TRBJ1-4	TRBV27	TRBD1	CASSTRQGLDEKLFF	TGTGCCAGCAGTACGAGACAGGGGTTGGATGAAAAACTGTTTTTT
NA	TRBJ2-1	TRBV6-6	TRBD1	CASSPGQGRDEQFF	TGTGCCAGCAGCCCTGGACAGGGCAGGGATGAGCAGTTCTTC
NA	TRBJ1-2	TRBV9	NA	CASSALGQLYGYTF	TGTGCCAGCAGCGCGCTCGGACAGTTATATGGCTACACCTTC
NA	TRBJ2-2	TRBV5-1	TRBD2	CASSPALSGGQNGELFF	TGCGCCAGCAGCCCGGCACTTAGCGGGGGACAGAACGGGGAGCTGTTTTTT
NA	TRBJ2-2	TRBV5-1	TRBD1	CASSPQNRGTGELFF	TGCGCCAGCAGTCCTCAGAACAGGGGTACCGGGGAGCTGTTTTTT
NA	TRBJ2-2	TRBV6-1	NA	CASSEVGGPITGELFF	TGTGCCAGCAGTGAAGTGGGGGGGCCCATCACCGGGGAGCTGTTTTTT
NA	TRBJ2-1	TRBV7-9	TRBD2	CASSAPGTSYNEQFF	TGTGCCAGCAGCGCCCCCGGGACTAGCTACAATGAGCAGTTCTTC
NA	TRBJ2-5	TRBV5-1	TRBD2	CASSLALAGGQETQYF	TGCGCCAGCAGCTTGGCTTTAGCGGGGGGACAAGAGACCCAGTACTTC
NA	TRBJ2-7	TRBV7-9	TRBD1	CASSLKGGTGSIVSYEQYF	TGTGCCAGCAGCTTAAAAGGGGGGACAGGGTCGATTGTCTCCTACGAGCAGTACTTC
NA	TRBJ1-3	TRBV29-1	NA	CSVVRDRSGNTIYF	TGCAGCGTTGTGCGGGACCGCTCTGGAAACACCATATATTTT
NA	TRBJ1-1	TRBV29-1	NA	CSVATGMTEAFF	TGCAGCGTTGCCACAGGGATGACTGAAGCTTTCTTT
few	TRBJ2-7	TRBV7-6	TRBD1	CASSPMTGDDEQYF	TGTGCCAGCAGCCCTATGACAGGGGACGACGAGCAGTACTTC
NA	TRBJ2-1	TRBV27	TRBD1	CASSLFGQGYNEQFF	TGTGCCAGCAGTTTATTCGGACAGGGGTACAATGAGCAGTTCTTC